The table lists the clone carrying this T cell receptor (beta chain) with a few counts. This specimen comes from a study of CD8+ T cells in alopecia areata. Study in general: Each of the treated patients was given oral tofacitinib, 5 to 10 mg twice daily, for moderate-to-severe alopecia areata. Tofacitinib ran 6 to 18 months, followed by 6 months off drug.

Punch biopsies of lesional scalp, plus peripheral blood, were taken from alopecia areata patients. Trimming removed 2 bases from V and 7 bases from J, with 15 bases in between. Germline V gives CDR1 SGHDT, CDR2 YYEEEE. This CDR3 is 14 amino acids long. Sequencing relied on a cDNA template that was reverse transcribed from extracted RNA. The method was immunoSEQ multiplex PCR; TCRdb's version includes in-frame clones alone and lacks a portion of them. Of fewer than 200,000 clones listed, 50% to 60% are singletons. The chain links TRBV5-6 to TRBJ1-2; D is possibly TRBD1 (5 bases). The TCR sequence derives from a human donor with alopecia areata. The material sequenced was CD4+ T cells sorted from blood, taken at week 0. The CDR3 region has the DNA TGTGCCAGCAGCTTCCTGGCAGGGTCAGGTGGCTACACCTTC. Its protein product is CASSFLAGSGGYTF.